This entry lists 25 T cell receptor beta chains sequenced from one sample in a study of T cells in Graves' hyperthyroidism and ophthalmopathy. RNA transcripts were the template for amplifying TCR beta CDR3 regions. First-round RT-PCR targeting the TCR CDR3 was performed with the HTBI primer set. TCRdb re-derived calls from the multiplex PCR reads in MiXCR, one entry per CDR3 protein. The data contain 690,000 or so distinct CDR3 sequences, approximately 18% of them singletons. Sequenced: blood. Receptors were obtained from a woman aged 45-65 years with Graves' hyperthyroidism that later progressed to Graves' ophthalmopathy.

This clonotype has just a few counts. This chain links TRBV2 with TRBJ1-2; D not resolved. Deletions cut 0 bases from V and 3 bases from J, with 14 bases between. Germline CDR1 reads SNHLY; CDR2 reads FYNNEI. This CDR3 is 16 amino acids long. CDR3 DNA sequence: TGTGCCAGCAGTGAAGCCTTGCAGGCGGCTGACTATGGCTACACCTTC. Its protein is CASSEALQAADYGYTF.

This sequence joins TRBV7-9 and TRBJ1-3; D is perhaps TRBD1 (6 bases). Germline CDR1 reads SEHNR; CDR2 reads FQNEAQ (reference sequence). CDR3 length equals 14 residues. V lost 4 bases, J lost 4 bases, and 11 bases lay in between. The CDR3 nucleotides read TGTGCCAGCAGCTCGGGGGCAGGAGGAAACACCATATATTTT. The encoded protein is CASSSGAGGNTIYF. Full variable domain (outside the CDR3, taken from reference TRBV7-9 and TRBJ1-3): DTGVSQNPRHKITKRGQNVTFRCDPISEHNRLYWYRQTLGQGPEFLTYFQNEAQLEKSRLLSDRFSAERPKGSFSTLEIQRTEQGDSAMYLCASSSGAGGNTIYFGEGSWLTVV.

The chain has TRBV10-3 and TRBJ1-5; D unresolved. V lost 0 bases to trimming and J lost 1 base, with 7 bases between them. Per germline, CDR1 ENHRY and CDR2 SYGVKD. This CDR3 has 15 amino acids. CDR3 sequence (DNA): TGTGCCATCAGTGAGTCGGAACCCAGCAATCAGCCCCAGCATTTT. Amino acids: CAISESEPSNQPQHF.

This clonotype was counted ten times or more. The chain employs TRBV11-2 and TRBJ2-4, with TRBD1 identical over 9 bases. CDR1 SGHAT and CDR2 FQNNGV come from the germline V gene. This CDR3 spans 14 amino acids. The junction had 2 bases not matched to a gene; V was cut back by 5 bases and J by 3 bases. CDR3 amino acids: CASSPTGGKNIQYF. The CDR3 nucleotides are TGTGCCAGCAGCCCGACAGGGGGCAAAAACATTCAGTACTTC.

The sample holds many counts of this clonotype. The chain recombines TRBV5-1 with TRBJ2-1; D gene unclear. The length of the CDR3 is 16 residues. In germline, CDR1 is SGHRS, CDR2 YFSETQ. V was clipped by 3 bases and J by 4 bases, with 17 bases between them. The CDR3 protein is CASSSYSSLSYNEQFF. The CDR3 nucleotides read TGCGCCAGCAGCTCGTACAGTTCGCTATCGTACAATGAGCAGTTCTTC.

The V gene is TRBV7-9, the J gene TRBJ1-1; a weak D match, TRBD1 (6 bases). The germline V gene encodes CDR1 SEHNR and CDR2 FQNEAQ (reference sequence). The CDR3 runs 14 residues. V lost 8 bases, J lost 0 bases, and 13 bases lay in between. CDR3 residues: CASEGGIMNTEAFF. In DNA, the CDR3 is TGTGCCAGCGAGGGGGGGATCATGAACACTGAAGCTTTCTTT. The variable domain in full, with the rest retrieved from reference TRBV7-9 and TRBJ1-1, is DTGVSQNPRHKITKRGQNVTFRCDPISEHNRLYWYRQTLGQGPEFLTYFQNEAQLEKSRLLSDRFSAERPKGSFSTLEIQRTEQGDSAMYLCASEGGIMNTEAFFGQGTRLTVV.

This clonotype was counted only a few times. A single base separates this from a much larger clone, so it may be a read error. CDR3 residues: CASSPPRTGAWNTEAFF. The CDR3 nucleotides read TGTGCCAGCAGCCCCCCTCGGACAGGGGCCTGGAACACTGAAGCTTTCTTT. The V gene is TRBV11-2, the J gene TRBJ1-1; 9 bases agree with TRBD1. After removal of 5 bases from V and 1 base from J, the junction contained 11 bases not matched to a gene. Germline V gene sequence: CDR1 SGHAT, CDR2 FQNNGV. The CDR3 has 17 amino acids. Together with reference TRBV11-2 and TRBJ1-1, the CDR3 gives the full variable domain: EAGVAQSPRYKIIEKRQSVAFWCNPISGHATLYWYQQILGQGPKLLIQFQNNGVVDDSQLPKDRFSAERLKGVDSTLKIQPAKLEDSAVYLCASSPPRTGAWNTEAFFGQGTRLTVV.

This clonotype came up a few times. The J gene is TRBJ1-6, the V gene TRBV5-1, with D unresolved. Per the germline V gene, CDR1 is SGHRS and CDR2 is YFSETQ. The CDR3 runs to 14 residues. The V and J ends lost 3 bases and 9 bases respectively, with 13 bases between them. The CDR3 DNA reads TGCGCCAGCAGCTCCCTGGACGTGACTTCACCCCTCCACTTT. It is translated as CASSSLDVTSPLHF.

The sample holds many counts of this clonotype. V and J are TRBV13 and TRBJ2-7; no firm D call. V was trimmed by 0 bases and J by 2 bases, leaving 5 bases between them. This CDR3 has 13 residues. CDR1 and CDR2 from the germline V gene are PRHDT and FYEKMQ (reference sequence). This CDR3 is CASSLGHTYEQYF. CDR3 bases: TGTGCCAGCAGCTTAGGCCACACCTACGAGCAGTACTTC.

This chain connects TRBV2 to TRBJ1-2; weak D call: TRBD1 (6 bases). This CDR3 is 14 amino acids long. Germline V gene lookup returns CDR1 SNHLY and CDR2 FYNNEI. V shed 7 bases and J shed 0 bases, with 12 bases lying between them. Here the CDR3 DNA reads TGTGCCAGCACGATTCAGGGGACTAACTATGGCTACACCTTC. Its translation: CASTIQGTNYGYTF. Variable domain in full (rest from reference TRBV2 and TRBJ1-2): EPEVTQTPSHQVTQMGQEVILRCVPISNHLYFYWYRQILGQKVEFLVSFYNNEISEKSEIFDDQFSVERPDGSNFTLKIRSTKLEDSAMYFCASTIQGTNYGYTFGSGTRLTVV.

This clonotype was counted at least ten times. This chain uses TRBV11-3 with TRBJ2-5; D unclear. Per the germline V gene, CDR1 is SGHNT and CDR2 is YENEEA. This CDR3 is built from 15 residues. The ends were cut back, 2 bases at V and 2 bases at J, with 12 bases in the middle. The CDR3 is CASSLMGDGQETQYF. CDR3 coding DNA: TGTGCCAGCAGCTTAATGGGTGACGGTCAAGAGACCCAGTACTTC.

The CDR3 bases are TGTGCCAGCGGGACAGGGGGGAATTCACCCCTCCACTTT. Translating gives CASGTGGNSPLHF. This chain connects TRBV9 to TRBJ1-6; 11 bases match TRBD1. This CDR3 spans 13 amino acids. Trimming took 7 bases from V and 7 from J; bases not matched to a gene: 1. Per germline, CDR1 SGDLS and CDR2 YYNGEE.

This clonotype was observed at least ten times. This chain connects TRBV18 to TRBJ2-5, with a weak D call TRBD1 (5 bases). The CDR3 extends over 13 amino acids. Germline CDR1 KGHSH, CDR2 LQKENI. Trimming cost V 3 bases and J 2 bases, with 7 bases left between them. The CDR3 nucleotides read TGTGCCAGCTCACCCGACAGACAAGAGACCCAGTACTTC. Amino acids: CASSPDRQETQYF.

The chain carries TRBV5-1 and TRBJ2-5; 10 positions agree with TRBD2. Germline CDR1 is SGHRS and CDR2 is YFSETQ. The CDR3 has 15 amino acids. With V trimmed by 3 bases and J by 5 bases, 7 bases remained unmatched. CDR3 DNA: TGCGCCAGCAGCTCTCAAGCGGGGGGGCGGGAGACCCAGTACTTC. This sequence encodes CASSSQAGGRETQYF.

The rearrangement uses TRBV6-2 or TRBV6-3 and TRBJ1-2, with TRBD1 as a possible D gene (5 bases). Trimming cost V 6 bases and J 4 bases, with 12 bases left between them. Germline lookup yields CDR1 MNHEY and CDR2 SVGEGT. The length of the CDR3 is 13 residues. In nucleotides, the CDR3 is TGTGCCAGCAGGTTCTATGACAGCTATGGCTACACCTTC. It specifies CASRFYDSYGYTF.

This clonotype was seen ten or more times. V gene TRBV20-1 combines with J gene TRBJ1-5, with a weak D call TRBD1 (5 bases). The CDR3 consists of 15 residues. The V and J ends lost 2 bases and 0 bases respectively, with 11 bases between them. Germline V CDR1 and CDR2: DFQATT, SNEGSKA (reference sequence). The CDR3 spells CSARRGSHSNQPQHF. CDR3 DNA sequence: TGCAGTGCTAGAAGGGGCAGCCATAGCAATCAGCCCCAGCATTTT.

This clonotype was seen only a few times. The V call is TRBV3-1, the J call TRBJ2-5, with D maybe TRBD1 (5 bases). The CDR3 loop spans 16 amino acids. CDR1 LGHDT and CDR2 YNNKEL come from the germline V gene (reference sequence). Trimming removed 1 base at V and 4 bases at J, with 16 bases between. The CDR3 DNA reads TGTGCCAGCAGCCAAGTAGATTGGGCAGGGCGAGAGACCCAGTACTTC. Protein: CASSQVDWAGRETQYF.

V and J are TRBV6-1 and TRBJ2-1; D gene ambiguous. Germline-derived CDR1 and CDR2 are MNHNS and SASEGT. V was pared by 8 bases and J by 7 bases, with 9 bases between. The CDR3 length is 11 residues. For the CDR3, the DNA is TGTGCCAGCGGGGAAGGGAATGAGCAGTTCTTC. It is translated as CASGEGNEQFF.

This rearrangement joins TRBV7-2 to TRBJ2-7; 7 bases are a match to TRBD2. Germline V gene sequence: CDR1 SGHTA, CDR2 FQGNSA. The CDR3 consists of 17 residues. V trimming: 5 bases; J trimming: 0 bases; junction bases outside the gene matches: 13. CDR3 protein: CASSHASGGISSYEQYF. For the CDR3, the DNA is TGTGCCAGCAGCCACGCGTCGGGGGGAATCAGCTCCTACGAGCAGTACTTC.

This rearrangement joins TRBV15 to TRBJ1-4; TRBD1 matches 9 bases. The CDR3 loop spans 15 amino acids. Germline loops: CDR1 LNHNV, CDR2 YYDKDF (reference sequence). V was pared by 2 bases and J by 7 bases, with 5 bases of the junction left unmatched. CDR3 nucleotide sequence: TGTGCCACCAGCAGATACAGGGGGCAGGGTGAAAAACTGTTTTTT. It translates to CATSRYRGQGEKLFF.

This clonotype was observed at least ten times. The chain uses TRBV3-1 and TRBJ1-2; D is ambiguous. This CDR3 has 15 amino acids. The V gene's germline CDR1 is LGHDT and CDR2 YNNKEL (reference sequence). V was clipped by 0 bases and J by 1 base, with 9 bases between them. The CDR3 region has the DNA TGTGCCAGCAGCCAAGATGGTGTCAGTAACTATGGCTACACCTTC. Protein sequence: CASSQDGVSNYGYTF.

In this sample, this clonotype turned up a few times. The rearrangement uses TRBV15 and TRBJ2-5, with D perhaps matching TRBD1 or TRBD2 (5 bases each). The CDR3 loop spans 13 amino acids. Trimming cost V 6 bases and J 5 bases, with 13 bases left between them. CDR1 and CDR2 (germline): LNHNV, YYDKDF (reference sequence). The CDR3 reads CATRARGDETQYF. Written as DNA, the CDR3 is TGTGCCACCAGAGCGAGGGGCGATGAGACCCAGTACTTC. The full variable domain, rest sourced from reference TRBV15 and TRBJ2-5, is DAMVIQNPRYQVTQFGKPVTLSCSQTLNHNVMYWYQQKSSQAPKLLFHYYDKDFNNEADTPDNFQSRRPNTSFCFLDIRSPGLGDTAMYLCATRARGDETQYFGPGTRLLVL.

Of note for this clonotype: A much more abundant neighbour one base away suggests this may be a read error. The CDR3 coding sequence is TGCGCCAGCAGCTTGTACGGGACAGACCAAGAGACCCATTACTTC. Its translation is CASSLYGTDQETHYF. V is TRBV5-5 and J is TRBJ2-5; 7 bases fit TRBD1. This CDR3 spans 15 amino acids. The germline gives CDR1 SGHKS, CDR2 YYEKEE (reference sequence). Based on the CDR3 plus reference TRBV5-5 and TRBJ2-5, the full variable domain is DAGVTQSPTHLIKTRGQQVTLRCSPISGHKSVSWYQQVLGQGPQFIFQYYEKEERGRGNFPDRFSARQFPNYSSELNVNALLLGDSALYLCASSLYGTDQETHYFGPGTRLLVL.

The sample holds a few counts of this clonotype. The chain joins TRBV5-4 to TRBJ1-6; D possibly corresponds to TRBD1 (5 bases). Trimming pared 1 base from V and 9 bases from J, leaving 11 bases between. The CDR3 consists of 14 residues. Germline V gene data show CDR1 as SGHNT and CDR2 as YYREEE (reference sequence). The CDR3 region is CASSLSQGGSPLHF. DNA of the CDR3: TGTGCCAGCAGCTTGAGCCAGGGTGGTTCACCCCTCCACTTT.

This clonotype appeared a single time. V gene TRBV7-9 combines with J gene TRBJ2-1; D may correspond to TRBD1 or TRBD2 (6 bases each). Deletions cut 4 bases from V and 7 bases from J, with 14 bases between. CDR3 length equals 14 residues. Germline CDR1 SEHNR, CDR2 FQNEAQ (reference sequence). CDR3 coding DNA: TGTGCCAGCAGCTCGGGGGCGCACGGAAATGAGCAGTTCTTC. It specifies CASSSGAHGNEQFF. Complete variable domain (other parts from reference TRBV7-9 and TRBJ2-1): DTGVSQNPRHKITKRGQNVTFRCDPISEHNRLYWYRQTLGQGPEFLTYFQNEAQLEKSRLLSDRFSAERPKGSFSTLEIQRTEQGDSAMYLCASSSGAHGNEQFFGPGTRLTVL.